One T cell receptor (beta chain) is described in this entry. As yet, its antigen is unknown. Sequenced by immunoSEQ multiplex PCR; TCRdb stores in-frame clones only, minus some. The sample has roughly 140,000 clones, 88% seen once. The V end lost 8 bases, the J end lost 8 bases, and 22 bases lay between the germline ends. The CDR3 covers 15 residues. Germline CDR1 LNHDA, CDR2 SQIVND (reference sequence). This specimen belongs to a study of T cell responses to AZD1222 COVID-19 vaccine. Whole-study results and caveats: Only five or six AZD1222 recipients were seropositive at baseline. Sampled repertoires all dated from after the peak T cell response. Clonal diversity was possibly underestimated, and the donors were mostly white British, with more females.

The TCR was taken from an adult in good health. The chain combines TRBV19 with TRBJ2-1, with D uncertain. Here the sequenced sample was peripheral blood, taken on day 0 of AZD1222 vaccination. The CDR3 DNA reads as TGTGCCAGTTCAGGCCCGGTGGGCCCCCTCGATGAGCAGTTCTTC. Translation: CASSGPVGPLDEQFF. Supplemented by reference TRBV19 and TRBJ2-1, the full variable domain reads DGGITQSPKYLFRKEGQNVTLSCEQNLNHDAMYWYRQDPGQGLRLIYYSQIVNDFQKGDIAEGYSVSREKKESFPLTVTSAQKNPTAFYLCASSGPVGPLDEQFFGPGTRLTVL.